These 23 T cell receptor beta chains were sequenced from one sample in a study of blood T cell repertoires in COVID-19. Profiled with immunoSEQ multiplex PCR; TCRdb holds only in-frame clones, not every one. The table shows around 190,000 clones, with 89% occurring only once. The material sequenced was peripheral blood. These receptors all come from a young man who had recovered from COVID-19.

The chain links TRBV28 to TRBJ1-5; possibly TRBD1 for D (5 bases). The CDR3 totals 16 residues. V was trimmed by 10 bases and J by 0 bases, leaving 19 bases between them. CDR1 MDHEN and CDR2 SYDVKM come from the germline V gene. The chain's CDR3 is CATGREGPGSNQPQHF. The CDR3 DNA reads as TGTGCCACCGGCAGGGAGGGGCCTGGTAGCAATCAGCCCCAGCATTTT.

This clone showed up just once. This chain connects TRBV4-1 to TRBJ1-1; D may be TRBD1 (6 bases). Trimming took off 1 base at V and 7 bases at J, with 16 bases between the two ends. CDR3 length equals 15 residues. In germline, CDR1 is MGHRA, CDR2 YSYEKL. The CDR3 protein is CASSQGAGDNDEAFF. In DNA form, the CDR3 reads TGCGCCAGCAGCCAAGGAGCAGGGGATAACGATGAAGCTTTCTTT.

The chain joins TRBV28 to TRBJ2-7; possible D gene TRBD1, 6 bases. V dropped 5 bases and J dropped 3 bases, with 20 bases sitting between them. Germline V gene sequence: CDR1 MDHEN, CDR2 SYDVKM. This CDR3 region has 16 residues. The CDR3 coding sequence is TGTGCCAGCAGTACTAGACAGGTCACACTAAGCTACGAGCAGTACTTC. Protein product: CASSTRQVTLSYEQYF.

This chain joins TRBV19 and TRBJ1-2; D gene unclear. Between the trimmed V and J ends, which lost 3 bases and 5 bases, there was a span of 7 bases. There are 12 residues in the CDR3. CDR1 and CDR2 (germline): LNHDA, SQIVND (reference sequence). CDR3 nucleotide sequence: TGTGCCAGTAGTATGGAGGGATATGGCTACACCTTC. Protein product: CASSMEGYGYTF.

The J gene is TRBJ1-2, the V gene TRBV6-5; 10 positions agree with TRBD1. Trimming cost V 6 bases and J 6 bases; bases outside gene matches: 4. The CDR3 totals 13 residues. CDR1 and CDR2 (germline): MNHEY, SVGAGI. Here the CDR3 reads CASRDGTGDGYTF. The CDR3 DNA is TGTGCCAGCAGGGATGGGACAGGGGATGGCTACACCTTC.

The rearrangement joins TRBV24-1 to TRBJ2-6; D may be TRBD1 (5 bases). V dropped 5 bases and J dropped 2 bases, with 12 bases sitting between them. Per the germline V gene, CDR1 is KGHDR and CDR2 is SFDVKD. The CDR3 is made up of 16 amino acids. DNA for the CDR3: TGTGCCACCAGTGCCCCAAGGGGTCCTGGGGCCAACGTCCTGACTTTC. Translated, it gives CATSAPRGPGANVLTF.

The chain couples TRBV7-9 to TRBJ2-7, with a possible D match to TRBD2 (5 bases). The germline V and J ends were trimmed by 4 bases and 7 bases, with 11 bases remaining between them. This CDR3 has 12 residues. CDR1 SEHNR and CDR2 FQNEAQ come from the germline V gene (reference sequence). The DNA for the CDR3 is TGTGCCAGCAGCTATGGACTTGGAGAGCAGTACTTC. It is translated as CASSYGLGEQYF.

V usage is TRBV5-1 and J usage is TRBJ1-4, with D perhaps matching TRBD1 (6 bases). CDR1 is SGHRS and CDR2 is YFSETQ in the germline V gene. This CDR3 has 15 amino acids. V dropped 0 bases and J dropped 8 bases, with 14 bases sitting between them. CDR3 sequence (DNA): TGCGCCAGCAGCTTGGATATACAGGGTGGAGAAAAACTGTTTTTT. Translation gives CASSLDIQGGEKLFF.

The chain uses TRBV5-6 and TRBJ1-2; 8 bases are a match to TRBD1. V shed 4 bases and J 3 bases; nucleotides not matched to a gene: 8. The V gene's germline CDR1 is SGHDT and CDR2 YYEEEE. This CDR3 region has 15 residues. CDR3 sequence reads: CASSKDRVTDYGYTF. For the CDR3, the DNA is TGTGCCAGCAGCAAGGACAGGGTTACGGACTATGGCTACACCTTC.

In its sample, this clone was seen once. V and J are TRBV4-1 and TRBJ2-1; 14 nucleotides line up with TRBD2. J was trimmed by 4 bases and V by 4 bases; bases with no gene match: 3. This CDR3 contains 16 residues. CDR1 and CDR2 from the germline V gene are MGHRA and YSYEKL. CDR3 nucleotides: TGCGCCAGCAGCCCATGGACTAGCGGGAGGTACAATGAGCAGTTCTTC. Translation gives CASSPWTSGRYNEQFF.

The CDR3 region has the DNA TGTGCCAGCAGTTCCGGGACTAGCAATGAGCAGTTCTTC. Protein product: CASSSGTSNEQFF. V and J are TRBV6-4 and TRBJ2-1; 8 bases line up with TRBD2. The V gene's germline CDR1 is MRHNA and CDR2 SNTAGT. CDR3 length: 13 residues. V dropped 5 bases and J dropped 6; count of bases not matched to a gene: 3.

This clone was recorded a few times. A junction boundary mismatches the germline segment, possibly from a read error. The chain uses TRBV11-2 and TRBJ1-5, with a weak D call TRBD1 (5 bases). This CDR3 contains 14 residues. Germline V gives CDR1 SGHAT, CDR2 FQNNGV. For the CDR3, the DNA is TGTGCCAGCAGCTTGCGACAGACAGATCATCCCCAGCATTTT. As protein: CASSLRQTDHPQHF. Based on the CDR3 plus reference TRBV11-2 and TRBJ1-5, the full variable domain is EAGVAQSPRYKIIEKRQSVAFWCNPISGHATLYWYQQILGQGPKLLIQFQNNGVVDDSQLPKDRFSAERLKGVDSTLKIQPAKLEDSAVYLCASSLRQTDHPQHFGDGTRLSIL.

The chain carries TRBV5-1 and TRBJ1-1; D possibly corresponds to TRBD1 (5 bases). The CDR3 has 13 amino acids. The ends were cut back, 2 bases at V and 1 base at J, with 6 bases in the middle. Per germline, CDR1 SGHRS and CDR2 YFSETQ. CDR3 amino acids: CASSFQGNTEAFF. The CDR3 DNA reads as TGCGCCAGCAGCTTTCAGGGGAACACTGAAGCTTTCTTT.

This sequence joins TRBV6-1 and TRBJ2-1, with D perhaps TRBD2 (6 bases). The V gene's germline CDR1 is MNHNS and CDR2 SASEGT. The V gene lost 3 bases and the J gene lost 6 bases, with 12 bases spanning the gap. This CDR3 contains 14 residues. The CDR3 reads CASSEPGLPNEQFF. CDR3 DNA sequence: TGTGCCAGCAGTGAGCCGGGACTCCCCAATGAGCAGTTCTTC.

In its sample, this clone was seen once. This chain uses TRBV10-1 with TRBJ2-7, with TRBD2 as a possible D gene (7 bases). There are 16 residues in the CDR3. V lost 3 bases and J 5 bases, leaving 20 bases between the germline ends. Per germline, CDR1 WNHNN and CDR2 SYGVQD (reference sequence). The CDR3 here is CASSDQTRGGSNEQYF. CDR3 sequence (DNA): TGCGCCAGCAGTGATCAGACCAGGGGCGGGAGTAACGAGCAGTACTTC.

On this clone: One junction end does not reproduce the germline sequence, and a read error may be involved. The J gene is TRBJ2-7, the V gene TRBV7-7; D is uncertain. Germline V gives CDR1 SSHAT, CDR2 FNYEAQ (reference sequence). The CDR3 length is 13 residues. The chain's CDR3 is CASSLAVSYEQYF. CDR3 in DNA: TGTGCTAGCAGCTTGGCGGTATCCTACGAGCAGTACTTC.

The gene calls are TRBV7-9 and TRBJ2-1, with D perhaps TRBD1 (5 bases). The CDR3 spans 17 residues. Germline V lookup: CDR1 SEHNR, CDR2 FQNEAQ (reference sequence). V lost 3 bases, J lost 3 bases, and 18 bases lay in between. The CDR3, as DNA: TGTGCCAGCAGCTTGGGCGCTATCAGGGTTTACTACAATGAGCAGTTCTTC. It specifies CASSLGAIRVYYNEQFF.

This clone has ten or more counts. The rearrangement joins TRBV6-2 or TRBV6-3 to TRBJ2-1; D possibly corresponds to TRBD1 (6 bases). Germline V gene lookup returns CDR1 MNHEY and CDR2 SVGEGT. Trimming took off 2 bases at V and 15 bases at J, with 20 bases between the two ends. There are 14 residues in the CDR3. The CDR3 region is CASSYLDSSGSGFF. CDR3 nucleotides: TGTGCCAGCAGTTACCTGGACAGCTCCGGATCCGGGTTCTTC.

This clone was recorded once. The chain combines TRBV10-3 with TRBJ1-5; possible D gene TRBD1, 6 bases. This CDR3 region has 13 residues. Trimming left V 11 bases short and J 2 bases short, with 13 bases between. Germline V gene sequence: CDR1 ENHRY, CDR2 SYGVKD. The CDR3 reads CAVGGGGNQPQHF. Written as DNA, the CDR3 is TGTGCCGTGGGGGGGGGCGGCAATCAGCCCCAGCATTTT.

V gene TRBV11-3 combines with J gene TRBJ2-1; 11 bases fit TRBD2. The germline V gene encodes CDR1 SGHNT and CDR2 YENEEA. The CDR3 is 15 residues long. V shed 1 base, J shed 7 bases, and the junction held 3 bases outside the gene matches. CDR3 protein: CASSLGSGRDNEQFF. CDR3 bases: TGTGCCAGCAGCTTAGGTAGCGGGAGGGATAATGAGCAGTTCTTC.

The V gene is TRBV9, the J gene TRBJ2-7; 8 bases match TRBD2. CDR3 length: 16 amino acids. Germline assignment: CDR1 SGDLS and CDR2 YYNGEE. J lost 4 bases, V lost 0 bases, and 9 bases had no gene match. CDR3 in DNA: TGTGCCAGCAGCGTAGAAGGAAGCGGGAGCACTTACGAGCAGTACTTC. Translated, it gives CASSVEGSGSTYEQYF. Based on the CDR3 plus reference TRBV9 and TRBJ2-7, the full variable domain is DSGVTQTPKHLITATGQRVTLRCSPRSGDLSVYWYQQSLDQGLQFLIQYYNGEERAKGNILERFSAQQFPDLHSELNLSSLELGDSALYFCASSVEGSGSTYEQYFGPGTRLTVT.

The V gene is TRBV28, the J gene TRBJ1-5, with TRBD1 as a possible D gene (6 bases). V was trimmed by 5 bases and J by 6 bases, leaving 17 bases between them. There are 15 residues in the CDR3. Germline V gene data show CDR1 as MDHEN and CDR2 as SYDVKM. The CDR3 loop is CASSTSYRVGQPQHF. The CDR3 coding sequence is TGTGCCAGCAGTACCTCCTACAGGGTGGGTCAGCCCCAGCATTTT.

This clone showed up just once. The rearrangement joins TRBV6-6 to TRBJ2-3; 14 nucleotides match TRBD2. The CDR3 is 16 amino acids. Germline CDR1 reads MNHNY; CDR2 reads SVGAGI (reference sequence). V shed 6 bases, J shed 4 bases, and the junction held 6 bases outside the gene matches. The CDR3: CASRRGTSGSPDTQYF. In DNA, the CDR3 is TGTGCCAGCAGACGCGGGACTAGCGGGAGTCCAGATACGCAGTATTTT.